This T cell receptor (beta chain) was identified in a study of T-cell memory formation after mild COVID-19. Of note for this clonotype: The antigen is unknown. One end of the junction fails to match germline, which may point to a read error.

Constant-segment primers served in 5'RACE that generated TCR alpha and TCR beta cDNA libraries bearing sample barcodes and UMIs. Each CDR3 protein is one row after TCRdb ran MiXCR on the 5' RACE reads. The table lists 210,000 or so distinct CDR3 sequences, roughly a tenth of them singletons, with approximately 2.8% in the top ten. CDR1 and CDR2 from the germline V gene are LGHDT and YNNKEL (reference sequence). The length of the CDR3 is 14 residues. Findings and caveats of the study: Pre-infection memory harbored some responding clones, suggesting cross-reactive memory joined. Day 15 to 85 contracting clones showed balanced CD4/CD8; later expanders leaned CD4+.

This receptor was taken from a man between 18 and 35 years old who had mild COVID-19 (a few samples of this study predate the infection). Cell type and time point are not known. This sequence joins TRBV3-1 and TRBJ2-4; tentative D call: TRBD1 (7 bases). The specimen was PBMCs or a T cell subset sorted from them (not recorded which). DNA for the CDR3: TGTGCCTGCAGCCAGCGGGTCAGGGGGAACATTCAGTACTTC. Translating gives CACSQRVRGNIQYF.